The T cell receptor (beta chain) under discussion was sequenced for a study of T-cell memory formation after mild COVID-19 (dated by TCRdb to 2020 to 2023). As for the study more broadly: TCR sequence clusters from the two donors were found to be largely donor specific. Two young, previously healthy adult volunteers, one female and one male, were included in the cohort. In a couple of donors, T-cell clones that expanded and contracted after mild COVID-19 were followed by sequencing TCRalpha and TCRbeta repertoires longitudinally.

A distance of 11 bases separates the germline ends of V and J, which lose 8 bases and 0 bases respectively. From cysteine to phenylalanine, the CDR3 is 14 amino acids long. Only the CDR3 DNA is retained, 42 bases long and in frame from the first base. As encoded in the germline V gene (reference sequence), CDR1 is LGHDT while CDR2 is YNNKEL. What the study reported, not specific to this receptor: Clones contracting from day 15 to 85 had balanced CD4/CD8 phenotypes, while a second wave expanding from day 15 to 37 was biased towards CD4+. The second-wave clones that peaked on day 37 were not confirmed to be SARS-CoV-2 specific. The study covered only two mild cases, and larger cohorts including severe cases with pre-infection samples were considered necessary. Contracting CD4+ clones were found mainly in CM and EM memory subsets, while CD8+ clones were enriched in EMRA. Some responding clones were detected in pre-infection memory, which suggested that pre-existing cross-reactive memory T cells had joined the SARS-CoV-2 response.

Ficoll-Paque density gradient centrifugation was used to isolate PBMCs. Points on this clonotype: The antigen this receptor binds is unknown. No quality values exist for individual bases; no much larger clone is one base distant.

The sequencer was an Illumina NovaSeq 6000. Using 5'RACE with constant-segment primers, TCRalpha and TCRbeta cDNA libraries were constructed, with sample barcodes and unique molecular identifiers added in the process. RNA was extracted from every sample with Trizol reagent. The libraries were amplified in two PCR steps, and the second step added a second sample barcode and Illumina TruSeq adapters. Sequencing of libraries was performed on an Illumina NovaSeq with 2 x 150 bp paired-end reads. The study's processing was this. The reads were demultiplexed and collapsed into UMI-guided consensus sequences using migec v1.2.7. Using mixcr v2.1.11, the UMI consensuses were aligned to TRA and TRB V and J templates and assembled into clonotypes. Expanded or contracted clonotypes were those called significant by both edgeR and NoisET, with noise models trained on biological replicates. For edgeR calls, the cutoffs were a false discovery rate-adjusted p below 0.01 and a log2 fold-change threshold of 1. As an exploratory analysis of dynamics, max-normalized trajectories of the 1000 most abundant clonotypes were examined with PCA combined with hierarchical clustering. Each responding clone was given a CD4 or CD8 phenotype based on the CD4+ and CD8+ repertoires, which had been sequenced separately. TCRdb cleaned the public reads at Q25 with fastp, built clones with MiXCR and kept in-frame beta chains. Rows with one shared CDR3 protein collapse into an entry with the most common genes and DNA. The V and J calls and clone size are TCRdb's, not the authors'. Within this sample are 210,000 or so distinct CDR3 sequences, with under 12% of them counted one time only. 2.5% to 3.5% of the sample rests with the top ten.

This clonotype was sampled from a man younger than 35 who had mild COVID-19 (a few samples of this study predate the infection). The sample titles of this study are shuffled in the database, so cell type and time point are left out; the donor was told from shared clones. Recombination connected TRBV3-1 to TRBJ1-3, with no reliable assignment of the D segment. Input material: PBMCs or a T cell subset sorted from them (not recorded which). At the DNA level, the sequence is TGTGCCAGCTCCCCGTCCCACTCTGGAAACACCATATATTTT. Translated, this is CASSPSHSGNTIYF.